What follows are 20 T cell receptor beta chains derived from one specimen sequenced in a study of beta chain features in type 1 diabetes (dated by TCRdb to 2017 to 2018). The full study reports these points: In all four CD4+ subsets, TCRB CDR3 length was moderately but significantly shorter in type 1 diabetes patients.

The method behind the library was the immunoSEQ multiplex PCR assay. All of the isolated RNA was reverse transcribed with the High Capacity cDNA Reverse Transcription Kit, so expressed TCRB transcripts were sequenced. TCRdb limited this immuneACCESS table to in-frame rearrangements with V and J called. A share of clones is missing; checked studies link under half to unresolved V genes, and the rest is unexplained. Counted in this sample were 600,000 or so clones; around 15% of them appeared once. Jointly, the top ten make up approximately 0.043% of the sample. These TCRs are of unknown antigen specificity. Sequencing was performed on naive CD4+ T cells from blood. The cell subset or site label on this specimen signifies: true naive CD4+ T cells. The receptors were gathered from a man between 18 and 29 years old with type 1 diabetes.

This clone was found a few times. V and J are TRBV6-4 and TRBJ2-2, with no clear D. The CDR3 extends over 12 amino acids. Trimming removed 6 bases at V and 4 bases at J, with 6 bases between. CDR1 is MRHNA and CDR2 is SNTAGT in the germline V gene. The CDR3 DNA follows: TGTGCCAGCAGCACGCTCACCGGGGAGCTGTTTTTT. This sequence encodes CASSTLTGELFF.

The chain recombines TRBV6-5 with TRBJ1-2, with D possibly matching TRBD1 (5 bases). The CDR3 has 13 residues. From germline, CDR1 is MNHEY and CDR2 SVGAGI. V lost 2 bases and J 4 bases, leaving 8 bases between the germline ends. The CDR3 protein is CASSYDGAYGYTF. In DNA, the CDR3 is TGTGCCAGCAGTTACGACGGGGCCTATGGCTACACCTTC.

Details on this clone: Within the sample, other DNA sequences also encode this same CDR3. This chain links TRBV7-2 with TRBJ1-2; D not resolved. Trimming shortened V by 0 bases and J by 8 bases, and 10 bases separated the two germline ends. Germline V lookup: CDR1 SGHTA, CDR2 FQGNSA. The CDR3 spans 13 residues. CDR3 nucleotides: TGTGCCAGCAGCTTAGCAGCGGGGTACGGCTACACCTTC. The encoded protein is CASSLAAGYGYTF.

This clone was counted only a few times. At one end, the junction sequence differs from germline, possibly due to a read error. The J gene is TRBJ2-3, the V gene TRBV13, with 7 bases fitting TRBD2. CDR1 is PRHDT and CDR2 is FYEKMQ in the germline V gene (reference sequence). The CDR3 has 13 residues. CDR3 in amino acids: CTSGGLPTDTQYF. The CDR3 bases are TGCACGTCGGGGGGACTCCCCACAGATACGCAGTATTTT.

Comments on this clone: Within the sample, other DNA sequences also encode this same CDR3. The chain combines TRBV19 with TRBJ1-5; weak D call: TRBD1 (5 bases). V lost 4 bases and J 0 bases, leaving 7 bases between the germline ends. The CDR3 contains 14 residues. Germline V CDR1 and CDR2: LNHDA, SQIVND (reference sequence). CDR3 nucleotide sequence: TGTGCCAGTAGTACAGGGAATAGCAATCAGCCCCAGCATTTT. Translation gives CASSTGNSNQPQHF.

DNA of the CDR3: TGTGCCAGCAGCTCGGTGTTGGGGACTAGCGGGAGATACTACGAGCAGTACTTC. Translated: CASSSVLGTSGRYYEQYF. This chain uses TRBV7-6 with TRBJ2-7; 14 nucleotides align to TRBD2. V lost 4 bases to trimming and J lost 3 bases; unmatched junction nucleotides: 11. Germline loops: CDR1 SGHVS, CDR2 FNYEAQ. This CDR3 comprises 18 residues.

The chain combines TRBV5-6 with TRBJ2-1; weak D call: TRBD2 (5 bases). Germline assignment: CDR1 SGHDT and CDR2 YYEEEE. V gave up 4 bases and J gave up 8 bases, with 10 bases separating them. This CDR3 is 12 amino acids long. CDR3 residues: CASSLKRYEQFF. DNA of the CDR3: TGTGCCAGCAGCCTCAAGCGGTATGAGCAGTTCTTC. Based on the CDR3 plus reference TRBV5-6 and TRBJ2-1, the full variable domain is DAGVTQSPTHLIKTRGQQVTLRCSPKSGHDTVSWYQQALGQGPQFIFQYYEEEERQRGNFPDRFSGHQFPNYSSELNVNALLLGDSALYLCASSLKRYEQFFGPGTRLTVL.

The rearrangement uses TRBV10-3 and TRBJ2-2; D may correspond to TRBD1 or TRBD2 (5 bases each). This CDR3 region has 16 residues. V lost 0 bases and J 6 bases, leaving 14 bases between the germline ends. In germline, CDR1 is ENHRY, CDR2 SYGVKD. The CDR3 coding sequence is TGTGCCATCAGTGAGTCGAGGATGGGGGATGCCGGGGAGCTGTTTTTT. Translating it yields CAISESRMGDAGELFF.

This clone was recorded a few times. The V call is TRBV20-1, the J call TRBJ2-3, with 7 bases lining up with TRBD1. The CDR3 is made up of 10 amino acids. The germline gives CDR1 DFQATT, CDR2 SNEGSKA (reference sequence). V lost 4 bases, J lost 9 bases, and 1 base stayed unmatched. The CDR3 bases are TGCAGTGCTAACAGGGGCACGCAGTATTTT. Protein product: CSANRGTQYF.

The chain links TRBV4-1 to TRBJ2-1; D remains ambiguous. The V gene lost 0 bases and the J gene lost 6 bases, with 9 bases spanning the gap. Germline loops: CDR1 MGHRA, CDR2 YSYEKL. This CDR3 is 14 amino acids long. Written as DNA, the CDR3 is TGCGCCAGCAGCCAAGAGGAAGGGCGCAATGAGCAGTTCTTC. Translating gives CASSQEEGRNEQFF.

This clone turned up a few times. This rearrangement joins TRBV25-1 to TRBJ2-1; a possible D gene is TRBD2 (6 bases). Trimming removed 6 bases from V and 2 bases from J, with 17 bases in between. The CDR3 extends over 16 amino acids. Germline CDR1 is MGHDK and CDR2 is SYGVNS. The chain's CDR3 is CASSLNGGVTYNEQFF. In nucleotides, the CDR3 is TGTGCCAGCAGCCTAAACGGCGGGGTCACCTACAATGAGCAGTTCTTC.

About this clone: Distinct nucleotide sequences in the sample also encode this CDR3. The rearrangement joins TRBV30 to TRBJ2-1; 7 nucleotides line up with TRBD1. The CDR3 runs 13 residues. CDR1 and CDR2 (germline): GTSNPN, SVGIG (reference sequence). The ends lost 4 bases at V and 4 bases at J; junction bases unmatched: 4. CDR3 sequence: CAWTRGSYNEQFF. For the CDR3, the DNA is TGTGCCTGGACCAGGGGGTCGTACAATGAGCAGTTCTTC.

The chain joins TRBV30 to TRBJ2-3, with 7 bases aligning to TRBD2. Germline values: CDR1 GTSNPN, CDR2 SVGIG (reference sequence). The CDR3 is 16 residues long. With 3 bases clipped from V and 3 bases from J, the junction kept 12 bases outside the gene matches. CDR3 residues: CAWSPKWSGDTDTQYF. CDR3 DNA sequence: TGTGCCTGGAGCCCGAAGTGGAGCGGGGATACAGATACGCAGTATTTT.

The CDR3 spells CASSPTGAGTDTQYF. The CDR3 bases are TGTGCCAGCTCACCGACAGGGGCCGGCACAGATACGCAGTATTTT. The chain uses TRBV18 and TRBJ2-3; TRBD1 matches 8 bases. The germline V gene encodes CDR1 KGHSH and CDR2 LQKENI. CDR3 length: 15 amino acids. The J segment lost 1 base and the V segment lost 3 bases, leaving 3 bases of the junction unmatched.

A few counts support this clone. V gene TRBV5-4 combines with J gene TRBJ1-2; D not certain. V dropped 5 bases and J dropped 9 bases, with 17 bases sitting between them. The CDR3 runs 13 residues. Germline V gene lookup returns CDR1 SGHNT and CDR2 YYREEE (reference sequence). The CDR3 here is CASSLTEGPSYTF. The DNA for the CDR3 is TGTGCCAGCAGTCTCACCGAAGGGCCGAGCTACACCTTC. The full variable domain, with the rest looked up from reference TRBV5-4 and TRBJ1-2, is ETGVTQSPTHLIKTRGQQVTLRCSSQSGHNTVSWYQQALGQGPQFIFQYYREEENGRGNFPPRFSGLQFPNYSSELNVNALELDDSALYLCASSLTEGPSYTFGSGTRLTVV.

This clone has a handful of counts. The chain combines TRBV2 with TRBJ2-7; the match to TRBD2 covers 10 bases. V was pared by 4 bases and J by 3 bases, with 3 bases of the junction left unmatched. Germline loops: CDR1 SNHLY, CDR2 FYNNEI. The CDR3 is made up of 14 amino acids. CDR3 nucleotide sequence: TGTGCCAGCAGTGGGGGGACTAGCGTCTACGAGCAGTACTTC. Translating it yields CASSGGTSVYEQYF. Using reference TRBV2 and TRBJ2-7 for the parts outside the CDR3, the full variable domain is EPEVTQTPSHQVTQMGQEVILRCVPISNHLYFYWYRQILGQKVEFLVSFYNNEISEKSEIFDDQFSVERPDGSNFTLKIRSTKLEDSAMYFCASSGGTSVYEQYFGPGTRLTVT.

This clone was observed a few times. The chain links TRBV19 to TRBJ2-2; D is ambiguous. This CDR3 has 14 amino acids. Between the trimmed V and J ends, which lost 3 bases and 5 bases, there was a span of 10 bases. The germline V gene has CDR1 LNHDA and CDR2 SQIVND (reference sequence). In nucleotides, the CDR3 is TGTGCCAGTAGTATTCTGGAAGGAACCGGGGAGCTGTTTTTT. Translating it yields CASSILEGTGELFF.

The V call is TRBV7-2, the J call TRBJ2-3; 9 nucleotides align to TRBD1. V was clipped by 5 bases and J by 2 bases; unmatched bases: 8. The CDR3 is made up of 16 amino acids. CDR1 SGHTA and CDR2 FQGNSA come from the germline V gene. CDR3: CASSPTGTGYTDTQYF. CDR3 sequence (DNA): TGTGCCAGCAGCCCTACCGGGACAGGGTACACAGATACGCAGTATTTT.

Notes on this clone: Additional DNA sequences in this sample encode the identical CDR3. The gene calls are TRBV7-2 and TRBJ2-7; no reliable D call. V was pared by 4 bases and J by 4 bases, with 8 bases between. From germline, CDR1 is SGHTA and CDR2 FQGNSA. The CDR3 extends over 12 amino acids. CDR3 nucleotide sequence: TGTGCCAGCAGCTCAGGCCCTTACGAGCAGTACTTC. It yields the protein CASSSGPYEQYF.

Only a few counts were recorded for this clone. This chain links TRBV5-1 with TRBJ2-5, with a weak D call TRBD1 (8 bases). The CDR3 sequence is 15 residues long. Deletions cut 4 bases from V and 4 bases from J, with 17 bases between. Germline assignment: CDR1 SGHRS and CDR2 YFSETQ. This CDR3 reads CASSPSDREGETQYF. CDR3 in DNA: TGCGCCAGCAGCCCCTCGGACAGGGAGGGAGAGACCCAGTACTTC.